The 8 T cell receptor beta chains below come from one sample, sequenced in a study of graft-versus-host responses after intestinal transplantation. Clones were read by immunoSEQ multiplex PCR, and TCRdb kept only the in-frame ones, dropping some. This sample yields 50,000 to 75,000 clones, of which 90% to 95% are seen a single time; 0.38% belongs to the top ten. These receptors have no known antigen. The input for sequencing was unstimulated CD4+ T cells sorted from spleen or lymph node cells, taken before transplant. The receptors shown here come from a human donor who was the organ donor for an intestinal transplant.

CDR3 nucleotide sequence: TGTGCCAGCAGCTTAACGGAACCTAGCGGGGCCCGCCCAGATACGCAGTATTTT. It encodes CASSLTEPSGARPDTQYF. V is TRBV7-3 and J is TRBJ2-3, with 9 bases that match TRBD2. The germline V gene has CDR1 SGHTA and CDR2 FQGTGA. The junction had 11 bases not matched to a gene; V was cut back by 0 bases and J by 4 bases. The CDR3 loop spans 18 amino acids.

Points on this clone: The sample holds other DNA sequences that translate to the same CDR3. This chain uses TRBV9 with TRBJ2-1; no firm D call. This CDR3 comprises 14 residues. CDR1 is SGDLS, CDR2 YYNGEE, per germline. Trimming cost V 0 bases and J 0 bases, with 4 bases left between them. CDR3 coding DNA: TGTGCCAGCAGCGTAGCCAGCTCCTACAATGAGCAGTTCTTC. Translating gives CASSVASSYNEQFF.

In this sample, this clone turned up once. This chain joins TRBV7-9 and TRBJ1-4, with D hard to call. This CDR3 is built from 13 residues. Germline V gene sequence: CDR1 SEHNR, CDR2 FQNEAQ (reference sequence). V was pared by 4 bases and J by 7 bases, with 10 bases between. Here the CDR3 DNA reads TGTGCCAGCAGCTCAGTCCGGAGTGAAAAACTGTTTTTT. Translating it yields CASSSVRSEKLFF.

The chain recombines TRBV19 with TRBJ2-1; D possibly matches TRBD1 or TRBD2 (5 bases each). With 7 bases removed from V and 6 bases from J, the gap between germline ends came to 13 bases. This CDR3 comprises 13 residues. Germline V lookup: CDR1 LNHDA, CDR2 SQIVND (reference sequence). The CDR3 DNA reads as TGTGCCAGTATCGGGGATGGGGCCAATGAGCAGTTCTTC. Protein: CASIGDGANEQFF. Full variable domain (missing parts from reference TRBV19 and TRBJ2-1): DGGITQSPKYLFRKEGQNVTLSCEQNLNHDAMYWYRQDPGQGLRLIYYSQIVNDFQKGDIAEGYSVSREKKESFPLTVTSAQKNPTAFYLCASIGDGANEQFFGPGTRLTVL.

The V call is TRBV7-8, the J call TRBJ2-4; unclear D gene. Germline assignment: CDR1 SGHVS and CDR2 FQNEAQ. The CDR3 covers 15 residues. V was pared by 4 bases and J by 0 bases, with 10 bases between. The CDR3 reads CASSSTPVAKNIQYF. The CDR3 DNA follows: TGTGCCAGCAGCTCAACCCCAGTAGCCAAAAACATTCAGTACTTC.

The V and J genes are TRBV5-1 and TRBJ1-6; weak D call: TRBD1 (6 bases). V was trimmed by 0 bases and J by 4 bases, leaving 11 bases between them. CDR1 and CDR2 from the germline V gene are SGHRS and YFSETQ. This CDR3 has 16 residues. The CDR3 region is CASSLAGTRYNSPLHF. Written as DNA, the CDR3 is TGCGCCAGCAGCTTGGCGGGGACACGTTATAATTCACCCCTCCACTTT.

This clone was detected only once. The chain joins TRBV4-1 to TRBJ2-6; D unclear. The CDR3 is 18 residues long. The V end was cut by 0 bases, the J end by 0 bases, with 12 bases between. CDR1 MGHRA and CDR2 YSYEKL come from the germline V gene. The CDR3 sequence: CASSQEPWRSSGANVLTF. DNA for the CDR3: TGCGCCAGCAGCCAAGAGCCGTGGCGGAGCTCTGGGGCCAACGTCCTGACTTTC.

In its sample, this clone was seen a few times. V is TRBV5-1 and J is TRBJ1-2, with D unresolved. Trimming pared 0 bases from V and 0 bases from J, leaving 3 bases between. CDR1 SGHRS and CDR2 YFSETQ come from the germline V gene. The CDR3 loop spans 13 amino acids. The CDR3 nucleotides are TGCGCCAGCAGCTTGGCAGCTAACTATGGCTACACCTTC. As protein: CASSLAANYGYTF.